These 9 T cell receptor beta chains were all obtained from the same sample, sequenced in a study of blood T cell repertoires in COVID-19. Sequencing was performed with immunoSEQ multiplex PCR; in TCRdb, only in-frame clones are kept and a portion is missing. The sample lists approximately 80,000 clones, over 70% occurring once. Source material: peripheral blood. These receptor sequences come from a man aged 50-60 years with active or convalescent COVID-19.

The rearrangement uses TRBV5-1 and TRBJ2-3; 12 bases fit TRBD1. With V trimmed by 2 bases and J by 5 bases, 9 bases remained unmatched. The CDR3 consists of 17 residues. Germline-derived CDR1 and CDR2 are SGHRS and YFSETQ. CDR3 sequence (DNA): TGCGCCAGCAGCTTAGCTCCGGGACAGGGGGCGGGAGATACGCAGTATTTT. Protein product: CASSLAPGQGAGDTQYF.

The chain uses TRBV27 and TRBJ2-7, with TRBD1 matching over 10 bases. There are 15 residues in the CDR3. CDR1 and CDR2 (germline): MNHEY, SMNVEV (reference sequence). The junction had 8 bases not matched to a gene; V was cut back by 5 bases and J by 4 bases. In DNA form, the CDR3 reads TGTGCCAGCAGTCCCGGGACAGGGGCCCGGTACGAGCAGTACTTC. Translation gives CASSPGTGARYEQYF.

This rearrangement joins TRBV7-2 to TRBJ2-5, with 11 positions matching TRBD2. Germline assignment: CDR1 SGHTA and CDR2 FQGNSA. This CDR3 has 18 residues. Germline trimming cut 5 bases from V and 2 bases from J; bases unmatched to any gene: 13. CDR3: CASSQELAGVFRQETQYF. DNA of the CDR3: TGTGCCAGCAGCCAGGAACTAGCGGGGGTCTTTCGGCAAGAGACCCAGTACTTC.

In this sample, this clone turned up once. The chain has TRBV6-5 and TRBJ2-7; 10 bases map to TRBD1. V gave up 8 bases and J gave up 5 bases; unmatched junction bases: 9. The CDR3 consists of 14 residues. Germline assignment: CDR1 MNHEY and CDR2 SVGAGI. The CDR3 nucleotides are TGTGCCAGCGGACGGGACAGGGGAGGCCACGAGCAGTACTTC. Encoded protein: CASGRDRGGHEQYF.

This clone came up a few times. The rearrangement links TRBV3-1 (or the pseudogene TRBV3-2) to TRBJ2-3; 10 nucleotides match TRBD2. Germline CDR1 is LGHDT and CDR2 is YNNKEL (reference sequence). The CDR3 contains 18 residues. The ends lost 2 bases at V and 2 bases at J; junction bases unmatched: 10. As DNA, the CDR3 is TGTGCCAGCAGCCAATTCCACCTAGCGGGGGTCTACACAGATACGCAGTATTTT. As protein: CASSQFHLAGVYTDTQYF.

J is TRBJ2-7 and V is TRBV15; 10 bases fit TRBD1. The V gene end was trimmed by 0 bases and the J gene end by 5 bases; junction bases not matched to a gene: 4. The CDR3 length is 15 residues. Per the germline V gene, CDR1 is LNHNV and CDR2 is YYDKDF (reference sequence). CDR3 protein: CATSRDLGTGDEQYF. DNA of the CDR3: TGTGCCACCAGCAGAGACTTAGGGACAGGGGACGAGCAGTACTTC.

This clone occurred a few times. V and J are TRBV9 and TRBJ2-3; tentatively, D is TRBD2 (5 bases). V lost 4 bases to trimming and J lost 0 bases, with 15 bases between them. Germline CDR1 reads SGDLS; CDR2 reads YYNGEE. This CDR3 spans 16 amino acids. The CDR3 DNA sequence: TGTGCCAGCAGCCCTTCCGCGGGTTCTAGCACAGATACGCAGTATTTT. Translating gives CASSPSAGSSTDTQYF.

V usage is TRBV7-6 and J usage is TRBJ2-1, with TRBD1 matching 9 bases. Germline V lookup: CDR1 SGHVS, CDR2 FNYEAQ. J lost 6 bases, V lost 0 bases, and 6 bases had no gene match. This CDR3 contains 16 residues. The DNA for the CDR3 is TGTGCCAGCAGCTTAGCGGGACAGGGAACAACCAATGAGCAGTTCTTC. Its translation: CASSLAGQGTTNEQFF.

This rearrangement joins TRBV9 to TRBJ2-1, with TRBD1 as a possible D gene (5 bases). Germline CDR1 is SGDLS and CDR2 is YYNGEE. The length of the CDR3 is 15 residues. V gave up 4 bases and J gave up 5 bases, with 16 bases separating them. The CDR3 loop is CASSLRLGLNNEQFF. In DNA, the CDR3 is TGTGCCAGCAGCCTACGACTGGGGCTAAACAATGAGCAGTTCTTC.